What follows are 24 T cell receptor beta chains derived from one specimen sequenced in a study of T cell changes during pregnancy in multiple sclerosis. TCRdb's table, derived via immunoSEQ multiplex PCR, lists solely in-frame clones and lacks some. This sample has tens of thousands of clones, with approximately 91% found just once. Specimen: peripheral blood, collected after pregnancy. The receptor source for this set is a female donor with multiple sclerosis, enrolled in a pregnancy study.

V and J are TRBV15 and TRBJ1-1; a possible D gene is TRBD1 (5 bases). This CDR3 is 18 amino acids long. Trimming shortened V by 0 bases and J by 0 bases, and 17 bases separated the two germline ends. Germline lookup yields CDR1 LNHNV and CDR2 YYDKDF (reference sequence). CDR3 DNA sequence: TGTGCCACCAGCAGAGAAAAATCCCTGACAGAAATGAACACTGAAGCTTTCTTT. Translating gives CATSREKSLTEMNTEAFF. The full variable domain, completed using reference TRBV15 and TRBJ1-1, is DAMVIQNPRYQVTQFGKPVTLSCSQTLNHNVMYWYQQKSSQAPKLLFHYYDKDFNNEADTPDNFQSRRPNTSFCFLDIRSPGLGDTAMYLCATSREKSLTEMNTEAFFGQGTRLTVV.

The rearrangement uses TRBV30 and TRBJ2-7; TRBD1 agrees at 9 bases. V was clipped by 7 bases and J by 4 bases; unmatched bases: 5. This CDR3 is built from 12 residues. From germline, CDR1 is GTSNPN and CDR2 SVGIG (reference sequence). In DNA, the CDR3 is TGTGCCTACCAGACAGGGGGATACGAGCAGTACTTC. Its translation: CAYQTGGYEQYF.

CDR3 sequence (DNA): TGTGCCAGCAGTTCAGACAGGGGTAATCAGCCCCAGCATTTT. Translated: CASSSDRGNQPQHF. V is TRBV6-5 and J is TRBJ1-5, with 8 bases identical to TRBD1. Losses at the gene ends were 4 bases for V and 4 bases for J; bases not matched to a gene: 3. This CDR3 has 14 residues. Germline CDR1 and CDR2: MNHEY and SVGAGI.

This chain connects TRBV9 to TRBJ2-3, with a possible D match to TRBD1 (6 bases). Germline V gene lookup returns CDR1 SGDLS and CDR2 YYNGEE. CDR3 length: 14 amino acids. V was pared by 0 bases and J by 7 bases, with 12 bases between. DNA of the CDR3: TGTGCCAGCAGCGTAGTTGGGGGCGCGAATACGCAGTATTTT. This codes for CASSVVGGANTQYF.

The chain uses TRBV29-1 and TRBJ1-4; D is undetermined. V lost 6 bases and J lost 8, with 7 bases in between. The germline gives CDR1 SQVTM, CDR2 ANQGSEA. CDR3 length equals 10 residues. CDR3 sequence reads: CSVWQEKLFF. CDR3 nucleotides: TGCAGCGTCTGGCAGGAAAAACTGTTTTTT.

The chain uses TRBV4-3 and TRBJ1-4, with D perhaps matching TRBD1 (6 bases). The CDR3 totals 13 residues. The germline CDR1 and CDR2 sequences are LGHNA and YSLEER. Trimming removed 8 bases at V and 8 bases at J, with 15 bases between. CDR3 residues: CASSPGQWEKLFF. The DNA for the CDR3 is TGCGCCAGCTCGCCGGGACAATGGGAAAAACTGTTTTTT.

The chain employs TRBV28 and TRBJ1-4; a possible D gene is TRBD1 (6 bases). V was clipped by 8 bases and J by 3 bases, with 13 bases between them. Looked up from germline, CDR1 is MDHEN and CDR2 is SYDVKM. This CDR3 has 14 amino acids. CDR3 coding DNA: TGTGCCAGCGCCAACAGGGCCCCTAATGAAAAACTGTTTTTT. It codes for CASANRAPNEKLFF.

The chain couples TRBV10-3 to TRBJ1-1, with D maybe TRBD1 (5 bases). The CDR3 spans 13 residues. Germline CDR1 ENHRY, CDR2 SYGVKD. The V and J ends lost 11 bases and 2 bases respectively, with 15 bases between them. The CDR3 is CAVETAFNTEAFF. CDR3 DNA sequence: TGTGCCGTGGAGACAGCCTTTAACACTGAAGCTTTCTTT.

J is TRBJ2-1 and V is TRBV19; no clear D gene. V was trimmed by 8 bases and J by 4 bases, leaving 18 bases between them. The germline CDR1 and CDR2 sequences are LNHDA and SQIVND (reference sequence). The CDR3 runs to 15 residues. CDR3 sequence (DNA): TGTGCCAGTTCTCCTGTCGGAGTATTATACAATGAGCAGTTCTTC. This translates into CASSPVGVLYNEQFF.

The V and J genes are TRBV28 and TRBJ2-7; possibly TRBD2 for D (7 bases). CDR3 length: 14 residues. Germline CDR1 reads MDHEN; CDR2 reads SYDVKM. The V and J ends lost 7 bases and 4 bases respectively, with 17 bases between them. Here the CDR3 DNA reads TGTGCCAGCATCCGTAGGAGGGGGGGTTACGAGCAGTACTTC. Amino acid sequence: CASIRRRGGYEQYF.

As DNA, the CDR3 is TGTGCCAGCAGCGTAGCACCCGGACAGGGACCTGGAAACACCATATATTTT. Protein: CASSVAPGQGPGNTIYF. The V and J genes are TRBV9 and TRBJ1-3; 8 bases line up with TRBD1. The trim removed 0 bases at V and 2 bases at J, leaving 7 bases unmatched. This CDR3 region has 17 residues. Germline V lookup: CDR1 SGDLS, CDR2 YYNGEE.

J is TRBJ2-5 and V is TRBV7-3; TRBD2 matches at 9 bases. This CDR3 contains 14 residues. The trim removed 3 bases at V and 5 bases at J, leaving 4 bases unmatched. Germline lookup yields CDR1 SGHTA and CDR2 FQGTGA. The CDR3 DNA is TGTGCCAGCAGCTTTAGCGGGGGCGGGGAGACCCAGTACTTC. Its translation is CASSFSGGGETQYF.

This chain connects TRBV5-4 to TRBJ2-7, with a possible D match to TRBD2 (6 bases). V was shortened by 0 bases and J by 0 bases, with 7 bases between the two germline ends. CDR1 is SGHNT and CDR2 is YYREEE in the germline V gene (reference sequence). The CDR3 covers 14 residues. The CDR3 nucleotides read TGTGCCAGCAGCTTGGCCGGGGGCTCCTACGAGCAGTACTTC. Encoded protein: CASSLAGGSYEQYF.

This clone was seen a single time. This chain joins TRBV13 and TRBJ1-4; 10 bases match TRBD1. Germline V CDR1 and CDR2: PRHDT, FYEKMQ (reference sequence). The ends lost 5 bases at V and 0 bases at J; junction bases unmatched: 3. This CDR3 has 16 residues. This CDR3 is CASSLTGGATNEKLFF. The CDR3 DNA follows: TGTGCCAGCAGCCTGACAGGGGGCGCAACTAATGAAAAACTGTTTTTT.

This clone was picked up one time. The chain combines TRBV7-2 with TRBJ1-1, with D possibly matching TRBD1 (5 bases). Germline loops: CDR1 SGHTA, CDR2 FQGNSA. The CDR3 runs to 19 residues. The V end was cut by 1 base, the J end by 6 bases, with 27 bases between. DNA for the CDR3: TGTGCCAGCAGCTTAGTGCCAAGACCGCCGAACAGGATGGTCGCTGAAGCTTTCTTT. Protein product: CASSLVPRPPNRMVAEAFF. Full variable domain (remainder filled in from reference TRBV7-2 and TRBJ1-1): GAGVSQSPSNKVTEKGKDVELRCDPISGHTALYWYRQSLGQGLEFLIYFQGNSAPDKSGLPSDRFSAERTGGSVSTLTIQRTQQEDSAVYLCASSLVPRPPNRMVAEAFFGQGTRLTVV.

This clone was found once. V and J are TRBV5-1 and TRBJ1-6; 8 nucleotides line up with TRBD1. V lost 5 bases, J lost 14 bases, and 15 bases stayed unmatched. There are 15 residues in the CDR3. From germline, CDR1 is SGHRS and CDR2 YFSETQ. The CDR3 coding sequence is TGCGCCAGCAGAGTAGCGACAGGGGTGACGGTGGCCCTCCACTTT. The encoded protein is CASRVATGVTVALHF.

This chain joins TRBV7-2 and TRBJ2-7, with TRBD2 identical over 7 bases. V lost 1 base to trimming and J lost 4 bases; unmatched junction nucleotides: 10. Germline CDR1 and CDR2: SGHTA and FQGNSA. This CDR3 is built from 16 residues. The CDR3 region has the DNA TGTGCCAGCAGCTTAGGCGGGGGAGCGATACAGTACGAGCAGTACTTC. Protein sequence: CASSLGGGAIQYEQYF.

This chain joins TRBV19 and TRBJ1-2, with a tentative D call TRBD1 (5 bases). V dropped 6 bases and J dropped 4 bases, with 12 bases sitting between them. The CDR3 consists of 13 residues. Per germline, CDR1 LNHDA and CDR2 SQIVND (reference sequence). CDR3 sequence (DNA): TGTGCCAGTAGACCGACAGACCTCTATGGCTACACCTTC. It specifies CASRPTDLYGYTF.

V and J are TRBV7-2 and TRBJ1-2; D might be TRBD1 (5 bases). Germline-derived CDR1 and CDR2 are SGHTA and FQGNSA. V was trimmed by 6 bases and J by 10 bases, leaving 15 bases between them. The CDR3 totals 12 residues. CDR3 sequence: CASSAIRGDYTF. The CDR3 DNA is TGTGCCAGCAGTGCTATAAGGGGTGACTACACCTTC.

This chain uses TRBV7-2 with TRBJ2-7; no clear D. V was trimmed by 5 bases and J by 10 bases, leaving 15 bases between them. CDR1 and CDR2 from the germline V gene are SGHTA and FQGNSA. The CDR3 is 12 residues long. The CDR3 DNA is TGTGCCAGCAGCCCCCTAGGAGTCCCCCAGTACTTC. Its protein product is CASSPLGVPQYF.

A single count supports this clone. The chain employs TRBV4-2 and TRBJ2-5, with D perhaps matching TRBD2 (6 bases). The length of the CDR3 is 16 residues. Germline V lookup: CDR1 LGHNA, CDR2 YNFKEQ. Trimming removed 0 bases at V and 5 bases at J, with 16 bases between. CDR3: CASSQDQSGGAETQYF. As DNA, the CDR3 is TGTGCCAGCAGCCAAGATCAGAGCGGCGGGGCGGAGACCCAGTACTTC.

This clone has only a few counts. The rearrangement uses TRBV7-2 and TRBJ1-1; TRBD1 agrees at 10 bases. V shed 1 base and J 3 bases; nucleotides not matched to a gene: 5. Germline CDR1 SGHTA, CDR2 FQGNSA. The CDR3 loop spans 16 amino acids. Here the CDR3 reads CASSLGWDRGDTEAFF. The CDR3 nucleotides read TGTGCCAGCAGCTTAGGCTGGGACAGGGGAGACACTGAAGCTTTCTTT. The full variable domain, with the rest looked up from reference TRBV7-2 and TRBJ1-1, is GAGVSQSPSNKVTEKGKDVELRCDPISGHTALYWYRQSLGQGLEFLIYFQGNSAPDKSGLPSDRFSAERTGGSVSTLTIQRTQQEDSAVYLCASSLGWDRGDTEAFFGQGTRLTVV.

The chain carries TRBV10-3 and TRBJ1-1, with TRBD1 matching 8 bases. CDR1 and CDR2 from the germline V gene are ENHRY and SYGVKD. The ends lost 6 bases at V and 4 bases at J; junction bases unmatched: 13. The CDR3 is 16 amino acids. CDR3 nucleotide sequence: TGTGCCATCAGGGACAGGGAAAGGTCCGGGGGCACTGAAGCTTTCTTT. Translation: CAIRDRERSGGTEAFF.

This clone was counted a single time. This sample includes further DNA sequences coding for the same CDR3. This chain uses TRBV11-2 with TRBJ1-2, with no clear D. V was cut by 3 bases and J by 5 bases, with 4 bases left in between. CDR3 length: 11 amino acids. CDR1 is SGHAT, CDR2 FQNNGV, per germline. The CDR3 DNA reads TGTGCCAGCAGCTTTTTATATGGCTACACCTTC. Translation: CASSFLYGYTF.